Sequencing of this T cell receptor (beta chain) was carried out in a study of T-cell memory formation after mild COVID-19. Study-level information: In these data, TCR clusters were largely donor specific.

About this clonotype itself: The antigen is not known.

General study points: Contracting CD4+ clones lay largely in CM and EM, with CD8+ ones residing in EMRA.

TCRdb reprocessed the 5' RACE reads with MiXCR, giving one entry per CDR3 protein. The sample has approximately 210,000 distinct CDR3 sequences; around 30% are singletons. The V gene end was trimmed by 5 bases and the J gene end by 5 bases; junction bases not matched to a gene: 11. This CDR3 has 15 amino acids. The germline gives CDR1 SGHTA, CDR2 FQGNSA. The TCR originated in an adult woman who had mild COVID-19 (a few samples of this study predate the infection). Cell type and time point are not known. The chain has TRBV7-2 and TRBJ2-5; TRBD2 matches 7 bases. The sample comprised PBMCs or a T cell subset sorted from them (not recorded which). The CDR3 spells CASSRAAGWRETQYF. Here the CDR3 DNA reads TGTGCCAGCAGCCGGGCAGCGGGATGGAGGGAGACCCAGTACTTC.